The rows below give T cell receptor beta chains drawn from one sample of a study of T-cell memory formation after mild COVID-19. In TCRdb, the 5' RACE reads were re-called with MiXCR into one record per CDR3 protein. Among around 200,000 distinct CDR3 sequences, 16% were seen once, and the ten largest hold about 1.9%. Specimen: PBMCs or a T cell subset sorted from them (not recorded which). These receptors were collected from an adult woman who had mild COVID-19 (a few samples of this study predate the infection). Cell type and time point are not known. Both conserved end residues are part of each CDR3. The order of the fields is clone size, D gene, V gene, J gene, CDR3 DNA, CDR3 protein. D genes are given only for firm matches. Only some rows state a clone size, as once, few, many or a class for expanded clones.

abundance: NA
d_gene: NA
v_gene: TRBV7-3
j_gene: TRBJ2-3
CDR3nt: TGTGCCAGCAGCTTAACAGGGAGAGCAGATACGCAGTATTTT
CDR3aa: CASSLTGRADTQYF

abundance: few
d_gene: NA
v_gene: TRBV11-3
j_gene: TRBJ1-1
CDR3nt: TGTGCCAGCAGCAGACCGACGAGCACTGAAGCTTTCTTT
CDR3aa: CASSRPTSTEAFF

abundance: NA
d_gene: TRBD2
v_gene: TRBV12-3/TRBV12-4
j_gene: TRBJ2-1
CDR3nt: TGTGCCAGCAGTTTTGTAGCGGGAGTGGGGGAGCAGTTCTTC
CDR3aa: CASSFVAGVGEQFF

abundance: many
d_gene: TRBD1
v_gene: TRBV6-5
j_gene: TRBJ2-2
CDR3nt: TGTGCCAGCAGTCGGGACAGGGGGAGAGGCGGGGAGCTGTTTTTT
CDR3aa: CASSRDRGRGGELFF

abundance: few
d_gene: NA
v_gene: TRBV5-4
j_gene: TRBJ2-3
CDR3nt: TGTGCCAGCAGCTTGGAGTCGGGGGTTACGCAGTATTTT
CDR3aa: CASSLESGVTQYF

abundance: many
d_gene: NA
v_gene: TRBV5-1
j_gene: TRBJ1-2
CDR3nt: TGCGCCAGCAGCTTGGGGCACCGGGACCCCTCTTCTGGGCATTATGGCTACACCTTC
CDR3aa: CASSLGHRDPSSGHYGYTF

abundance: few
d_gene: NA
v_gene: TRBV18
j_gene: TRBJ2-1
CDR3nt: TGTGCCAGCTCACCCCAAGAAGGGGGTCCGGTCTTC
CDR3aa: CASSPQEGGPVF

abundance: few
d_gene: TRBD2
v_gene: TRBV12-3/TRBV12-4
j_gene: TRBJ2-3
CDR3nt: TGTGCCAGCAGCCCTATGGCGGGGGGGCCAGATACGCAGTATTTT
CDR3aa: CASSPMAGGPDTQYF

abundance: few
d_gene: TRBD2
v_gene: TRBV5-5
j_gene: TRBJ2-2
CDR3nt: TGTGCCAGCAGCCTAGGACTAGCGGAGGGTCACACCGGGGAGCTGTTTTTT
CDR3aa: CASSLGLAEGHTGELFF

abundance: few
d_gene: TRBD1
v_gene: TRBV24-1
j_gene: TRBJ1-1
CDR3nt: TGTGCCACCAAGTCCGCCGGGACAGAGAACACTGAAGCTTTCTTT
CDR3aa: CATKSAGTENTEAFF

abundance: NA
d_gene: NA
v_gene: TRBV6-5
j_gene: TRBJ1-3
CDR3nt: TGTGCCAGCAGCTCGAGATGGACCTCTGGAAACACCATATATTTT
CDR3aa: CASSSRWTSGNTIYF

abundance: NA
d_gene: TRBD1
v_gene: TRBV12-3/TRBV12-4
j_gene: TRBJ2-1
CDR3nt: TGTGCCAGCAGTCCTCTTCCCCCCGGGACAGGCGGCAATGAGCAGTTCTTC
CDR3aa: CASSPLPPGTGGNEQFF

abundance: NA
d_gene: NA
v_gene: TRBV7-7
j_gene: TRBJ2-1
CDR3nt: TGTGCCAGCAGCTGGGGGGCCGGGGTTGGGGAGCAGTTCTTC
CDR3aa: CASSWGAGVGEQFF

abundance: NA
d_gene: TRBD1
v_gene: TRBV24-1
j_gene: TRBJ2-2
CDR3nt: TGTGCCACCAGTTCTAGGGGGCCCACCGGGGAGCTGTTTTTT
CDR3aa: CATSSRGPTGELFF

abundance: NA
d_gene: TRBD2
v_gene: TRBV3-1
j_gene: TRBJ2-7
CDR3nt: TGTGCCAGCAGCCATGCCGGGACTAGCGGGAGCAGCTCCTACGAGCAGTACTTC
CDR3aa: CASSHAGTSGSSSYEQYF

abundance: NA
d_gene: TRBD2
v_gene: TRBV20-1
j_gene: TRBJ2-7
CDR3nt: TGCAGTGCTCTGGGGGGACTAGCGGGTTTCGAGCAGTACTTC
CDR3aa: CSALGGLAGFEQYF

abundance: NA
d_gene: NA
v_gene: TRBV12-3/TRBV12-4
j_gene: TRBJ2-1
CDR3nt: TGTGCCAGCACCCCCCACCCACTGAAGGTTAATGAGCAGTTCTTC
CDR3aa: CASTPHPLKVNEQFF

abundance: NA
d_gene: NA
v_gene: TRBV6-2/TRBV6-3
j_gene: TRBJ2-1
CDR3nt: TGTGCCAGCAGTTTGGTAGGGTCTTACAATGAGCAGTTCTTC
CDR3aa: CASSLVGSYNEQFF

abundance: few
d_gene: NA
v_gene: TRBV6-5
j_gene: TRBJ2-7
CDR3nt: TGTGCCAGCAGTTACGTGGGGGGTCTGTACGAGCAGTACTTC
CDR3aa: CASSYVGGLYEQYF

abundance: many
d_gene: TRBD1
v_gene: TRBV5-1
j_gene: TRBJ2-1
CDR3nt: TGCGCCAGCAGCTTGGCCGACAGGGCGGCTGAGCAGTTCTTC
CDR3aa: CASSLADRAAEQFF

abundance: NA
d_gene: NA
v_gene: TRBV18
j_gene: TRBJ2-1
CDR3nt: TGTGCCAGCTCACCATCACAGACGGACAATGAGCAGTTCTTC
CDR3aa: CASSPSQTDNEQFF

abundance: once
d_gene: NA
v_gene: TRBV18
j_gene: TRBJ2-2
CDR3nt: TGTGCCAGCTCACCCCCAGGCCCCACGGCCAACACCGGGGAGCTGTTTTTT
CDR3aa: CASSPPGPTANTGELFF

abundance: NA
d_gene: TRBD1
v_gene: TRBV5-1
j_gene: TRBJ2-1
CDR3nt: TGCGCCACCGGGACAGGGGGCGATGAGCAGTTCTTC
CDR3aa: CATGTGGDEQFF

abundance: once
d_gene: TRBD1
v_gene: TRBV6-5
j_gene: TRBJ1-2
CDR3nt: TGTGCCAGCTGGGGGACAGGGGAGGGGTATGGCTACACCTTC
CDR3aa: CASWGTGEGYGYTF

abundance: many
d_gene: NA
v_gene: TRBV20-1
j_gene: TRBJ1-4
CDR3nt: TGCAGTGCCACGCTAGGCTGGGGTCGAGAAAAACTGTTTTTT
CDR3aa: CSATLGWGREKLFF

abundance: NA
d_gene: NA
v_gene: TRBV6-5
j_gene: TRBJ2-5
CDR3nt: TGTGCCAGCAGTTCAGTTCCGGACAGCCAGACCCAGTACTTC
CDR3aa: CASSSVPDSQTQYF

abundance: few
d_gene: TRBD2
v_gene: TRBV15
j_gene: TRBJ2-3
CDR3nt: TGTGCCACCAGCAGCCCCTTGGGAGCGGGAATTGGCACAGATACGCAGTATTTT
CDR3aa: CATSSPLGAGIGTDTQYF

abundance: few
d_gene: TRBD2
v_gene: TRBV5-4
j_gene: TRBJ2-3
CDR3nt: TGTGCCAGCAGCTTGCAGGCCGGGACTATCGCGGATACGCAGTATTTT
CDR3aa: CASSLQAGTIADTQYF

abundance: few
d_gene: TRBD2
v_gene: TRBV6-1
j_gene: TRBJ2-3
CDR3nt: TGTGCCAGCAGTGCGGGGATATCGGGCGGGGGGGCCATAGATACGCAGTATTTT
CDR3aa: CASSAGISGGGAIDTQYF

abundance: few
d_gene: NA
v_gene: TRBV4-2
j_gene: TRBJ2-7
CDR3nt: TGTGCCAGCAGCCAAGATTTGGATAGAATCGCCTACGAGCAGTACTTC
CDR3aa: CASSQDLDRIAYEQYF

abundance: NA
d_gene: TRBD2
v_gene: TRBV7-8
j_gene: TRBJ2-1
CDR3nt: TGTGCCAGCAAGCTAGCGGGAGTATACAATGAGCAGTTCTTC
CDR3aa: CASKLAGVYNEQFF